This entry lists 8 T cell receptor beta chains sequenced from one sample in a study of metastatic and nonmetastatic thyroid tumors. There were no patients who had received any treatment before thyroid surgery. TCRdb re-called the PCR reads via MiXCR. Here the sample spans more than 13,000 clones, under 25% being singletons. The sequenced sample consisted of blood. Receptors were obtained from a female donor with papillary thyroid cancer or a benign thyroid nodule (not recorded which). Some clones in this sample may be carry-over from other donors' samples.

This clone counts as medium-sized. The chain carries TRBV5-1 and TRBJ1-2, with unresolved D. The CDR3 loop spans 14 amino acids. Germline V gives CDR1 SGHRS, CDR2 YFSETQ. Trimming cost V 4 bases and J 6 bases, with 16 bases left between them. The CDR3 nucleotides are TGCGCCAGCAGCCCCGGAGCACGGGGAGATGGCTACACCTTC. It is translated as CASSPGARGDGYTF.

By proportion, this clone is medium-sized. Here the CDR3 DNA reads TGTGCCAGTAGTATAGGCGGCGGGTCACGGTACTTC. Amino acids: CASSIGGGSRYF. The genes are TRBV19 and TRBJ2-5; D possibly corresponds to TRBD2 (5 bases). Trimming left V 1 base short and J 13 bases short, with 13 bases between. The CDR3 is 12 residues long. Looked up from germline, CDR1 is LNHDA and CDR2 is SQIVND (reference sequence).

This clone is medium-sized (0.01 to 0.1%) by share. The V gene is TRBV6-1, the J gene TRBJ2-3; D may correspond to TRBD1 or TRBD2 (5 bases each). CDR3 length: 14 residues. Trimming took 7 bases from V and 2 from J, leaving 13 bases between them. Looked up from germline, CDR1 is MNHNS and CDR2 is SASEGT. The CDR3 DNA follows: TGTGCCAGCACCCACTGGGACGCCACAGATACGCAGTATTTT. It yields the protein CASTHWDATDTQYF.

This clone was found many times. The rearrangement uses TRBV6-2 or TRBV6-3 and TRBJ2-4; D not certain. This CDR3 is 11 amino acids long. Germline V lookup: CDR1 MNHEY, CDR2 SVGEGT. Trimming stripped 4 bases from V and 8 bases from J, with 6 bases between. The CDR3 sequence is CASSSSDIQYF. The CDR3 DNA reads TGTGCCAGCAGTTCCTCGGACATTCAGTACTTC.

This clone is medium-sized in the sample. This chain joins TRBV6-2 or TRBV6-3 and TRBJ2-5; 10 bases align to TRBD2. This CDR3 is 16 amino acids long. J gave up 4 bases and V 6 bases, and 11 bases lay outside the gene matches. Germline CDR1 MNHEY, CDR2 SVGEGT. This CDR3 is CASRSSGGTRVETQYF. CDR3 nucleotide sequence: TGTGCCAGCAGATCTAGCGGGGGTACAAGAGTAGAGACCCAGTACTTC.

This clone appeared many times. This chain uses TRBV4-1 with TRBJ2-7; TRBD1 might be the D (5 bases). Trimming cost V 3 bases and J 2 bases, with 11 bases left between them. This CDR3 spans 14 amino acids. From germline, CDR1 is MGHRA and CDR2 YSYEKL. The CDR3 region has the DNA TGCGCCAGCAGCCAGAACGGACAAGCCTACGAGCAGTACTTC. Its translation: CASSQNGQAYEQYF.

This clone was detected many times. J is TRBJ2-5 and V is TRBV6-1; 8 positions agree with TRBD2. Trimming removed 6 bases from V and 4 bases from J; junction bases left unmatched: 10. The CDR3 sequence is 15 residues long. CDR1 MNHNS and CDR2 SASEGT come from the germline V gene. The CDR3 reads CASRPPGLVGETQYF. As DNA, the CDR3 is TGTGCCAGCAGACCTCCGGGACTAGTAGGAGAGACCCAGTACTTC.

This sequence joins TRBV7-2 and TRBJ2-3; D is unresolved. V was pared by 9 bases and J by 4 bases, with 17 bases between. This CDR3 is 14 amino acids long. In germline, CDR1 is SGHTA, CDR2 FQGNSA. The CDR3 loop reads CARRLRPDADTQYF. The CDR3 coding sequence is TGTGCCAGAAGATTAAGGCCAGACGCAGATACGCAGTATTTT.